This TCR beta chain originates from a study of OX40 agonist ivuxolimab in advanced cancers. About this clone itself: Its antigen is not known.

Profiled with immunoSEQ multiplex PCR; TCRdb holds only in-frame clones, not every one. The profile shows over 60,000 clones, over 80% of them singletons. The study, taken as a whole, reports: People who partly responded at 0.1-3.0 mg/kg had some of the least clonal expansion seen. Doses of 0.1 to 3.0 mg/kg were accompanied by clonal expansion of CD4+ and CD8+ blood T cells by week 6.

The CDR3 extends over 14 amino acids. CDR1 is MNHNS, CDR2 SASEGT, per germline. V lost 4 bases, J lost 2 bases, and 12 bases lay in between. This receptor was identified in an adult with an advanced solid tumor such as melanoma, head and neck, liver or kidney cancer. The material sequenced was CD4+ or CD8+ T cells sorted from blood, taken in a trial of the OX40 agonist ivuxolimab. This chain uses TRBV6-1 with TRBJ2-7; either TRBD1 or TRBD2 may supply D (5 bases each). This CDR3 reads CASSGPGTAYEQYF. The DNA of the CDR3 is TGTGCCAGCAGTGGCCCGGGGACGGCCTACGAGCAGTACTTC.